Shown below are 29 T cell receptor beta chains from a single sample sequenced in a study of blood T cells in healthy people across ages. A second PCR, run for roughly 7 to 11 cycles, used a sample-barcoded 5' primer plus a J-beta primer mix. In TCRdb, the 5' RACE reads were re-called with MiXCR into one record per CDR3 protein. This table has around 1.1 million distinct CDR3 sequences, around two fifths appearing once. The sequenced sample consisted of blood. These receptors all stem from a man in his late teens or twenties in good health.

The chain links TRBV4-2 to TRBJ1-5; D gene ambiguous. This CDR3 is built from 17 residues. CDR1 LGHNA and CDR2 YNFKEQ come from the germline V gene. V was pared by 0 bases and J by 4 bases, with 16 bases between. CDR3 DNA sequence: TGTGCCAGCAGCCAAGATGGGCTTCCGACCGAAAATCAGCCCCAGCATTTT. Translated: CASSQDGLPTENQPQHF.

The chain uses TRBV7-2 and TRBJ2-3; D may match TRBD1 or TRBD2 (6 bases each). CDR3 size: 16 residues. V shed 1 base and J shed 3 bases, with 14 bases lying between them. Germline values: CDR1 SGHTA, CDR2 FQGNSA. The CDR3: CASSLVSGGGTDTQYF. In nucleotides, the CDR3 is TGTGCCAGCAGCTTAGTATCCGGGGGCGGTACAGATACGCAGTATTTT. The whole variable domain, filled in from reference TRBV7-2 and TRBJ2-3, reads GAGVSQSPSNKVTEKGKDVELRCDPISGHTALYWYRQSLGQGLEFLIYFQGNSAPDKSGLPSDRFSAERTGGSVSTLTIQRTQQEDSAVYLCASSLVSGGGTDTQYFGPGTRLTVL.

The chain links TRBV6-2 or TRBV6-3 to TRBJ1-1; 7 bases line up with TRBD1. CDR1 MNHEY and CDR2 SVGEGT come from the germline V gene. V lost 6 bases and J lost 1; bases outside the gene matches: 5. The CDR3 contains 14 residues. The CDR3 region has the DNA TGTGCCAGCAGGAGGGGACAGCCGAACACTGAAGCTTTCTTT. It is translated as CASRRGQPNTEAFF.

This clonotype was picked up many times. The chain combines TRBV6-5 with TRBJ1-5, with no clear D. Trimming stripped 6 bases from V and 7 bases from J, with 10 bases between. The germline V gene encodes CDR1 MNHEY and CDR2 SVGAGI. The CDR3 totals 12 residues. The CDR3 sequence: CASSPRGQPQHF. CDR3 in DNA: TGTGCCAGCAGCCCCCGTGGACAGCCCCAGCATTTT.

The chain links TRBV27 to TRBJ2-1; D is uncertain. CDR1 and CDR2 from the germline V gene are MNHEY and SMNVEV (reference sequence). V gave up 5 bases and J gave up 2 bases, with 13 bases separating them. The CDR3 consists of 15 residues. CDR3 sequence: CASSGRARPYNEQFF. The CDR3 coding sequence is TGTGCCAGCAGTGGCCGGGCCCGACCCTACAATGAGCAGTTCTTC.

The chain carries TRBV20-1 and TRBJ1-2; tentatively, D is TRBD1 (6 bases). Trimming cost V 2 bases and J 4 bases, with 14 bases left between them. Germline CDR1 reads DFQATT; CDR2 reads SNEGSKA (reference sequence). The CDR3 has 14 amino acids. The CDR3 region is CSARHQGLVYGYTF. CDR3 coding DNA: TGCAGTGCTAGACATCAGGGGTTGGTCTATGGCTACACCTTC.

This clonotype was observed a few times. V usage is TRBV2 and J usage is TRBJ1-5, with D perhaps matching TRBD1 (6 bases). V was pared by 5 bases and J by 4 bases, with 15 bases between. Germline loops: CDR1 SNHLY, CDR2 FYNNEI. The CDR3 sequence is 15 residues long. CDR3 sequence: CASSLPGQINQPQHF. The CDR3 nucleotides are TGTGCCAGCAGTCTTCCAGGACAGATTAATCAGCCCCAGCATTTT.

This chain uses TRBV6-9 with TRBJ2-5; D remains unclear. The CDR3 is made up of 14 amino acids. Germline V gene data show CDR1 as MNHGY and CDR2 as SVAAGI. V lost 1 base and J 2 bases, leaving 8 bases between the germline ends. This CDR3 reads CASSYFRPQETQYF. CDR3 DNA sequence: TGTGCCAGCAGTTATTTTCGTCCTCAAGAGACCCAGTACTTC.

CDR3: CASSYGTGDDGYTF. Written as DNA, the CDR3 is TGTGCCAGCAGTTACGGGACAGGGGATGATGGCTACACCTTC. The chain links TRBV6-2 or TRBV6-3 to TRBJ1-2, with 10 bases lining up with TRBD1. Trimming at V came to 2 bases and at J to 6 bases, leaving 3 bases not matched to a gene. Germline CDR1 reads MNHEY; CDR2 reads SVGEGT. The CDR3 loop spans 14 amino acids.

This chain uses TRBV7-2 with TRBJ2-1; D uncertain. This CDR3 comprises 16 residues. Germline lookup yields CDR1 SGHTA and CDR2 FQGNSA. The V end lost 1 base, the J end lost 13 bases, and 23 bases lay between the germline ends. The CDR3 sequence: CASSLGSVQYQETQFF. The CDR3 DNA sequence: TGTGCCAGCAGCTTAGGTTCGGTACAGTACCAAGAGACCCAGTTCTTC.

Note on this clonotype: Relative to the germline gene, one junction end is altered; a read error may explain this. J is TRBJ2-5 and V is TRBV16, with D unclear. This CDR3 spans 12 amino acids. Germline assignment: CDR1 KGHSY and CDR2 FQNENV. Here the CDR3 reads CASQPSQGTQYF. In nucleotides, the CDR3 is TGTGCCAGCCAGCCCAGCCAAGGGACCCAGTACTTC.

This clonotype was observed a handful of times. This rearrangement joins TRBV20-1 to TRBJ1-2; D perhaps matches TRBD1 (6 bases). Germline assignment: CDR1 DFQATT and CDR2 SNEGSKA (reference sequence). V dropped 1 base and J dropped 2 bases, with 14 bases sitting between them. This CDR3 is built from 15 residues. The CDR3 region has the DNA TGCAGTGCTAGAGTAAACCAGGGGATGAACTATGGCTACACCTTC. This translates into CSARVNQGMNYGYTF.

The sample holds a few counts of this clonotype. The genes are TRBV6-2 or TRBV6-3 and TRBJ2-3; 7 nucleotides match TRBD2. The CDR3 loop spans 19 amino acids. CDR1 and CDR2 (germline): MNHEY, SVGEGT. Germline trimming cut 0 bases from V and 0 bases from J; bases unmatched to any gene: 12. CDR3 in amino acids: CASSYSRIAGLPSTDTQYF. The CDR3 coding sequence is TGTGCCAGCAGTTACTCCCGGATAGCGGGTCTTCCTAGCACAGATACGCAGTATTTT.

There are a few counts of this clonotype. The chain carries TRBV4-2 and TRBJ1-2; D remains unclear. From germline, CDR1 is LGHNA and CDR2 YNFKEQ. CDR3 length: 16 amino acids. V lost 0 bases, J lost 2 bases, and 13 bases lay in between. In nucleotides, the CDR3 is TGTGCCAGCAGCCAAGATCTGCTGGGGATGAACTATGGCTACACCTTC. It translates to CASSQDLLGMNYGYTF.

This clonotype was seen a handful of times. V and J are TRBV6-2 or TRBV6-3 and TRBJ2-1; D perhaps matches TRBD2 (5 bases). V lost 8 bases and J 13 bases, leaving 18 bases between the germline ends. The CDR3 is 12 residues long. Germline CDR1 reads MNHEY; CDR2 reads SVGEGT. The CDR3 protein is CASGNSGILQFF. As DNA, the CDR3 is TGTGCCAGCGGGAATTCCGGGATTTTACAGTTCTTC.

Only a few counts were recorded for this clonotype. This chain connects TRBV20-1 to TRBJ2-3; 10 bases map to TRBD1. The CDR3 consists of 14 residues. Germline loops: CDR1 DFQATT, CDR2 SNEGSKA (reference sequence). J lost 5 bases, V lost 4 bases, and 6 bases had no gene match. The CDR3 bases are TGCAGTGCTATAACCGGGACAGGGGTAGATACGCAGTATTTT. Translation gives CSAITGTGVDTQYF.

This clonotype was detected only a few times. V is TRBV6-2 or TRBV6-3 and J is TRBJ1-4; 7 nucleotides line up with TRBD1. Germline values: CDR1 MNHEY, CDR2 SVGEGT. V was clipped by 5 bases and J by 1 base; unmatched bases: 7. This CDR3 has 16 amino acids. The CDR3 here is CASSPSGGRTNEKLFF. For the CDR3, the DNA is TGTGCCAGCAGTCCTTCAGGGGGAAGAACTAATGAAAAACTGTTTTTT.

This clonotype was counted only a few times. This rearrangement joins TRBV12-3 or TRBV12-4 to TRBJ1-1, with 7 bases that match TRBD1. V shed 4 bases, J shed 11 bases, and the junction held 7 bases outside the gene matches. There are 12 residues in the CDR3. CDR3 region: CASSSQTGRAFF. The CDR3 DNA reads TGTGCCAGCAGTTCCCAGACAGGGCGGGCTTTCTTT.

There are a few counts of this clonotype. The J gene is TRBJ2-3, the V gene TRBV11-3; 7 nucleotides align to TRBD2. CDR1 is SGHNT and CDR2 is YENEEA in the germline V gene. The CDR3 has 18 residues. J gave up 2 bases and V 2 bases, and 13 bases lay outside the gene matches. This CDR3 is CASSLSGRASGSTDTQYF. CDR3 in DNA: TGTGCCAGCAGCTTATCGGGTAGGGCTAGCGGTTCCACAGATACGCAGTATTTT.

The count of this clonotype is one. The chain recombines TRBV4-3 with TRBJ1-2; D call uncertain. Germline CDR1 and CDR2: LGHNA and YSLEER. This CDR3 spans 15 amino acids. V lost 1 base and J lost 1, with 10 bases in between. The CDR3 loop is CASSQGWRGNYGYTF. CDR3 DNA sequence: TGCGCCAGCAGCCAAGGATGGCGAGGTAACTATGGCTACACCTTC.

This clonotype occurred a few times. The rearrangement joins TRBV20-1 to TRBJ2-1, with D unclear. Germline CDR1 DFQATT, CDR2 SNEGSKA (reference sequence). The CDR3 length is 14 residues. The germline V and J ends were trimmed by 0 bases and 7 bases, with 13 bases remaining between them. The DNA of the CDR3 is TGCAGTGCTAGAGATTCGGGCCCTCGGAATGAGCAGTTCTTC. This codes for CSARDSGPRNEQFF.

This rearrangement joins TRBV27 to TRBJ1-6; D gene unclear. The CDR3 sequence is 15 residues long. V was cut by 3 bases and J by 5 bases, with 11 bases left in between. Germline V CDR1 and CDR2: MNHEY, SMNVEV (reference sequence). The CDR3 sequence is CASSFNQRDNSPLHF. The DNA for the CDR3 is TGTGCCAGCAGTTTCAACCAGCGGGATAATTCACCCCTCCACTTT.

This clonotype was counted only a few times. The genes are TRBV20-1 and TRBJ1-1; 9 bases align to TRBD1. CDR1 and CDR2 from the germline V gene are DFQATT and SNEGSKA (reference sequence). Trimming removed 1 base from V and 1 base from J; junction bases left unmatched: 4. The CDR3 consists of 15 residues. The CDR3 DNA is TGCAGTGCTAGAGTGTCGGGACAGGGGAACACTGAAGCTTTCTTT. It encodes CSARVSGQGNTEAFF.

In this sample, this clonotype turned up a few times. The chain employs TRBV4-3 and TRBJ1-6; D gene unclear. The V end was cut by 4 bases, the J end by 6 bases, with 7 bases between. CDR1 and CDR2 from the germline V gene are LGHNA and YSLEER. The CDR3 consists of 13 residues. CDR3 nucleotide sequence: TGCGCCAGCAGCCTCGGATTTAATTCACCCCTCCACTTT. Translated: CASSLGFNSPLHF.

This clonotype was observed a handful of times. DNA of the CDR3: TGTGCCAGACCACCGGGAGGGCCTACGCAGTATTTT. The encoded protein is CARPPGGPTQYF. This chain uses TRBV4-2 with TRBJ2-3, with 8 bases matching TRBD2. V dropped 9 bases and J dropped 8; count of bases not matched to a gene: 7. The germline gives CDR1 LGHNA, CDR2 YNFKEQ. The CDR3 is 12 amino acids.

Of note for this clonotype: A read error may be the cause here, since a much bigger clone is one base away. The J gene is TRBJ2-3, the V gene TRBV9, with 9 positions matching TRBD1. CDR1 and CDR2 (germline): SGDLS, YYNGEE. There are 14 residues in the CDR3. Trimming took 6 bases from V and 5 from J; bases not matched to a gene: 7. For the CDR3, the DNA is TGTGCCAGCAACCAGGGGACAGGGCTAGATACGCAGTATTTT. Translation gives CASNQGTGLDTQYF. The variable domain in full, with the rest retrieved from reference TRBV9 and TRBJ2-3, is DSGVTQTPKHLITATGQRVTLRCSPRSGDLSVYWYQQSLDQGLQFLIQYYNGEERAKGNILERFSAQQFPDLHSELNLSSLELGDSALYFCASNQGTGLDTQYFGPGTRLTVL.

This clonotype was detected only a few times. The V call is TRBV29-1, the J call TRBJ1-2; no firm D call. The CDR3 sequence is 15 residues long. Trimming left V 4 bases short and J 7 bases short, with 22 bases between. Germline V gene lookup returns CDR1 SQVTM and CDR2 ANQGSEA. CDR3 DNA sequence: TGCAGCGTTGGGGGTCCCGGAACACCGGCGGGTGGCTACACCTTC. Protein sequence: CSVGGPGTPAGGYTF.

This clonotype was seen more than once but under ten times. This CDR3 is CASSQDLTGLNSPLHF. The CDR3 bases are TGCGCCAGCAGCCAAGATCTGACGGGGTTAAATTCACCCCTCCACTTT. The J gene is TRBJ1-6, the V gene TRBV4-3; no clear D gene. V was cut by 0 bases and J by 7 bases, with 13 bases left in between. Germline loops: CDR1 LGHNA, CDR2 YSLEER. The CDR3 runs 16 residues.

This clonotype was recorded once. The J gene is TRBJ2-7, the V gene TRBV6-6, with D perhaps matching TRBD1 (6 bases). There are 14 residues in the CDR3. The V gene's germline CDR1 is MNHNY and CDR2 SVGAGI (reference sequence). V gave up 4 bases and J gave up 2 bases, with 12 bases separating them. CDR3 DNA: TGTGCCAGCAGTTTCCTGGCAGGGGCCTACGAGCAGTACTTC. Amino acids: CASSFLAGAYEQYF.